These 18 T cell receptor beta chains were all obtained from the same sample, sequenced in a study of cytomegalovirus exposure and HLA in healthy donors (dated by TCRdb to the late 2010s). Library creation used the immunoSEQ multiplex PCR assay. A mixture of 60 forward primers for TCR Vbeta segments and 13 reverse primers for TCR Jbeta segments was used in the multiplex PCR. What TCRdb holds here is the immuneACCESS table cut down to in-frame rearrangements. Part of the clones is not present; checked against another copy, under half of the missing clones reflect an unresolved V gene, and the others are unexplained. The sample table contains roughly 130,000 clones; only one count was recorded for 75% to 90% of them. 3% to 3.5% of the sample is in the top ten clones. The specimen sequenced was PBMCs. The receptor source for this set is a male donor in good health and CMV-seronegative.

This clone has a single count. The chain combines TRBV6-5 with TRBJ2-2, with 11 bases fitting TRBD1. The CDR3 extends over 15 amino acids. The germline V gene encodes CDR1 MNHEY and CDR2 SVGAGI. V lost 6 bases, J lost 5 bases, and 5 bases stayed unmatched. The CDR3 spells CASRRTGGGTGELFF. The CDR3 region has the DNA TGTGCCAGCAGGCGGACAGGGGGCGGTACCGGGGAGCTGTTTTTT.

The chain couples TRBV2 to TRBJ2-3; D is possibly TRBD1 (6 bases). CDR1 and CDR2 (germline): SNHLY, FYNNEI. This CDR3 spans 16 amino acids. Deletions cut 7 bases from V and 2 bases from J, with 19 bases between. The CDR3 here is CASTRLVRGPTDTQYF. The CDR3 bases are TGTGCCAGCACCCGTCTGGTCAGGGGACCCACAGATACGCAGTATTTT.

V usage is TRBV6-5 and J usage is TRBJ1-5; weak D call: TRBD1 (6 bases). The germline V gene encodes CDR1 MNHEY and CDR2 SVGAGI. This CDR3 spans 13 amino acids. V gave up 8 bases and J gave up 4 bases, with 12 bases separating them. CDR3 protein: CASGGQWNQPQHF. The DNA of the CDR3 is TGTGCCAGCGGGGGCCAATGGAATCAGCCCCAGCATTTT.

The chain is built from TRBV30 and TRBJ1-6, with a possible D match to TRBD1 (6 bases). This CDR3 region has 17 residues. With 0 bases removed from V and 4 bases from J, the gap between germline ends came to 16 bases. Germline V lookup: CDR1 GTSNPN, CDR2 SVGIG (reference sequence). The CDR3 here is CAWSVPTWTVYNSPLHF. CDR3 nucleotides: TGTGCCTGGAGTGTACCCACATGGACAGTTTATAATTCACCCCTCCACTTT.

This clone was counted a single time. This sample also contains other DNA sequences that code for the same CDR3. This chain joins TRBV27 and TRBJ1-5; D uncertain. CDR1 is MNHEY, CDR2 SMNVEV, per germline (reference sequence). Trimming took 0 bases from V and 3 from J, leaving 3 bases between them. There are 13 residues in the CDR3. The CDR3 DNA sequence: TGTGCCAGCAGTTTATCTCTCAATCAGCCCCAGCATTTT. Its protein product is CASSLSLNQPQHF.

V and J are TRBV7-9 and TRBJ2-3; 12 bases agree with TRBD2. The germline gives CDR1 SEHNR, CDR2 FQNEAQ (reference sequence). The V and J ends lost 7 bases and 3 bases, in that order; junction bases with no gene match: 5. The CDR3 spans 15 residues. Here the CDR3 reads CASKYLAGGTDTQYF. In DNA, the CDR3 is TGTGCCAGCAAGTACCTAGCGGGGGGGACAGATACGCAGTATTTT.

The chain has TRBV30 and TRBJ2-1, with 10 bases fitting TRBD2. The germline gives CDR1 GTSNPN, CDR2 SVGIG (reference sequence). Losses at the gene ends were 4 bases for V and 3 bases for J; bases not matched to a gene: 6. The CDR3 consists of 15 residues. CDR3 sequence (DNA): TGTGCCTGGACAACCGGGACTAGCGTCTACAATGAGCAGTTCTTC. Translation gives CAWTTGTSVYNEQFF.

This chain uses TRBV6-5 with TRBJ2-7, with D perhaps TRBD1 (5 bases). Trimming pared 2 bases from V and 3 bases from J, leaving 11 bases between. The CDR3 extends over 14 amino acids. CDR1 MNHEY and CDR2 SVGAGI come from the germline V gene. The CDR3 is CASSYGGADYEQYF. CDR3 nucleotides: TGTGCCAGCAGTTACGGTGGGGCAGACTACGAGCAGTACTTC.

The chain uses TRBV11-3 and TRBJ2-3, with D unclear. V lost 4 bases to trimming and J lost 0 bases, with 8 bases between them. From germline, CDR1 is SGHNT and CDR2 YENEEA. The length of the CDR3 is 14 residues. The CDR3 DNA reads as TGTGCCAGCAGCTCCGAGTCCAGCACAGATACGCAGTATTTT. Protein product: CASSSESSTDTQYF.

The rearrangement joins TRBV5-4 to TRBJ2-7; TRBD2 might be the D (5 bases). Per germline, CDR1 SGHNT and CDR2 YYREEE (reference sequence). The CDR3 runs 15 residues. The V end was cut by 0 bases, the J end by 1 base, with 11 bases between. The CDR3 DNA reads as TGTGCCAGCAGCTTGGTAGGAGGTGGGTCCTACGAGCAGTACTTC. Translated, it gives CASSLVGGGSYEQYF.

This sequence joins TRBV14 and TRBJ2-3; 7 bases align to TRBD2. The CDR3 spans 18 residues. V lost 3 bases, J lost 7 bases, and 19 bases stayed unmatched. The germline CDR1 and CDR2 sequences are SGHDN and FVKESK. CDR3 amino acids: CASSQSALGRGDFNTQYF. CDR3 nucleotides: TGTGCCAGCAGCCAGTCCGCTCTGGGGAGGGGCGACTTCAATACGCAGTATTTT.

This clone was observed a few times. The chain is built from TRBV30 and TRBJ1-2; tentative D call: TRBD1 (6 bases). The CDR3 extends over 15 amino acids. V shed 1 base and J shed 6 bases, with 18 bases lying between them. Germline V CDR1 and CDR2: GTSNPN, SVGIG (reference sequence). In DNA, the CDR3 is TGTGCCTGGAGTGCTACAGGGAACCCCGTAAATGGCTACACCTTC. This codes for CAWSATGNPVNGYTF.

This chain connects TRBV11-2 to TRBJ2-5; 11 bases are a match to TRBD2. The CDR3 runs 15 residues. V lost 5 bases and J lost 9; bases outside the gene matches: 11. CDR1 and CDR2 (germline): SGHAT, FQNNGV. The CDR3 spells CASSPSGIAGGAQYF. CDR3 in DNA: TGTGCCAGCAGCCCGTCCGGGATAGCGGGGGGGGCCCAGTACTTC. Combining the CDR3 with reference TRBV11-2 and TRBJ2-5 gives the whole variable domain EAGVAQSPRYKIIEKRQSVAFWCNPISGHATLYWYQQILGQGPKLLIQFQNNGVVDDSQLPKDRFSAERLKGVDSTLKIQPAKLEDSAVYLCASSPSGIAGGAQYFGPGTRLLVL.

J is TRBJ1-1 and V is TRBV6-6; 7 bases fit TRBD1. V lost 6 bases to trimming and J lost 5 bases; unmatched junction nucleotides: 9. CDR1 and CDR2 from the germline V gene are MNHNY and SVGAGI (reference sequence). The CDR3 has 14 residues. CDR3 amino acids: CASRTTGAGTEAFF. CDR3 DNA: TGTGCCAGCAGGACCACAGGGGCGGGAACTGAAGCTTTCTTT.

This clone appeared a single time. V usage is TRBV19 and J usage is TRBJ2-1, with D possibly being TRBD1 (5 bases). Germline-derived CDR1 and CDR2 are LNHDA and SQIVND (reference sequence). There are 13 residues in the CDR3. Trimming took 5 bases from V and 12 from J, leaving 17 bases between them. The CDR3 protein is CASSPRQFQVQFF. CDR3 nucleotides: TGTGCCAGTAGTCCCAGACAGTTTCAGGTGCAGTTCTTC. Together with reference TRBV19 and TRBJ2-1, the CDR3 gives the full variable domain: DGGITQSPKYLFRKEGQNVTLSCEQNLNHDAMYWYRQDPGQGLRLIYYSQIVNDFQKGDIAEGYSVSREKKESFPLTVTSAQKNPTAFYLCASSPRQFQVQFFGPGTRLTVL.

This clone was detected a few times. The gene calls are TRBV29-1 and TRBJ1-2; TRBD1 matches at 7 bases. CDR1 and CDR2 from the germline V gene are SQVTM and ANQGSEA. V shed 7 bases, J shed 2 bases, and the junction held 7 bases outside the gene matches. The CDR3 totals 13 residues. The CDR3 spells CSDRQGSNYGYTF. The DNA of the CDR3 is TGCAGCGATAGACAGGGTTCAAACTATGGCTACACCTTC.

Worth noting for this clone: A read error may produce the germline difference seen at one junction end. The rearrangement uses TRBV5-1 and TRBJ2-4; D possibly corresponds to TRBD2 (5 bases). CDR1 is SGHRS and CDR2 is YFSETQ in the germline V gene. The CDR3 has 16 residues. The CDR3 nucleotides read TGCGCCAGCAGCTTGGCGGGGTACGGGTCCAAAAACAGTCAGTACTTC. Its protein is CASSLAGYGSKNSQYF.

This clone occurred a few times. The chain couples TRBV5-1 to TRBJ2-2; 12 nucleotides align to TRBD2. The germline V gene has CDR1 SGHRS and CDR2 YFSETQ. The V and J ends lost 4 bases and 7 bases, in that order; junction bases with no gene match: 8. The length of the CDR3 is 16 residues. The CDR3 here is CASSVSTSGRGGELFF. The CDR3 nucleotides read TGCGCCAGCAGCGTGTCGACTAGCGGGAGAGGCGGGGAGCTGTTTTTT.